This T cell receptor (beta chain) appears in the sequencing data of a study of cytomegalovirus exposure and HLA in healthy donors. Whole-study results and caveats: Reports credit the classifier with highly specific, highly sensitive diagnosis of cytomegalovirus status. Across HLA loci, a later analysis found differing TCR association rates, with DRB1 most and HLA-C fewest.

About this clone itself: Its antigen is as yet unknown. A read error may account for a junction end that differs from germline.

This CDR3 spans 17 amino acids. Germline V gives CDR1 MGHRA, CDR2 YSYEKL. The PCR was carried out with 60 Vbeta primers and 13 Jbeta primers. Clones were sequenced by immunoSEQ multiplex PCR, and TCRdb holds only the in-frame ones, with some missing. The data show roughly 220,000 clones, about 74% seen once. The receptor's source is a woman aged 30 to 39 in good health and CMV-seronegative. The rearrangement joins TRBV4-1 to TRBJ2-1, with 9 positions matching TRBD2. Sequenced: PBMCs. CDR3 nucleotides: TGCGGCAGCAGCCACCGGGGTAGCGGGGGAGCCCCTAATGAGCAGTTCTTC. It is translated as CGSSHRGSGGAPNEQFF.